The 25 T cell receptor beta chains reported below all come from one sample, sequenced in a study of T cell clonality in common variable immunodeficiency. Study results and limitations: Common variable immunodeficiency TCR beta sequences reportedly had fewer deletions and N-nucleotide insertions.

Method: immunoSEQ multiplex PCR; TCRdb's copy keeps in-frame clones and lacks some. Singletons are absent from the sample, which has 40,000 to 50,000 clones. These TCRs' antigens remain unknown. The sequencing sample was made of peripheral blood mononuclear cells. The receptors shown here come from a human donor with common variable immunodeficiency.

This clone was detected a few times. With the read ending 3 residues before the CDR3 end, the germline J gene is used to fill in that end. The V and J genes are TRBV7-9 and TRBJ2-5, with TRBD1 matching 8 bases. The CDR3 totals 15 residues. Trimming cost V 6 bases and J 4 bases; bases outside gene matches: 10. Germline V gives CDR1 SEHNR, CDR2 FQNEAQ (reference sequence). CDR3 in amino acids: CASSGFRGRTETQYF. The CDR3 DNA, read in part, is TGTGCCAGCAGTGGATTCAGGGGGCGCACAGAGACC. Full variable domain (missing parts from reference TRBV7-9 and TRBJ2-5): DTGVSQNPRHKITKRGQNVTFRCDPISEHNRLYWYRQTLGQGPEFLTYFQNEAQLEKSRLLSDRFSAERPKGSFSTLEIQRTEQGDSAMYLCASSGFRGRTETQYFGPGTRLLVL.

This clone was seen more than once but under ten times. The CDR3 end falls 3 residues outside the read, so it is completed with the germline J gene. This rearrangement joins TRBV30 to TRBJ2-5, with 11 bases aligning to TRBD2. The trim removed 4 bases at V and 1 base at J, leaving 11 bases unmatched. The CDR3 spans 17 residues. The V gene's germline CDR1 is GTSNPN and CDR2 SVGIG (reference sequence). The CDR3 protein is CAWTYGLAGGRQETQYF. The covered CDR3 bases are TGTGCCTGGACGTACGGGCTAGCGGGAGGCCGCCAAGAGACC.

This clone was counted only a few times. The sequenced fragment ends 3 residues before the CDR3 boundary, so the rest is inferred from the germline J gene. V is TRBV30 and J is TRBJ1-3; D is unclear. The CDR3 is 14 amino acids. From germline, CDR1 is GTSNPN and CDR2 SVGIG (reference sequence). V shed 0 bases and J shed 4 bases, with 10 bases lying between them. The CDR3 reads CAWSVRGFGNTIYF. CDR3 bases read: TGTGCCTGGAGTGTACGAGGGTTCGGAAACACC.

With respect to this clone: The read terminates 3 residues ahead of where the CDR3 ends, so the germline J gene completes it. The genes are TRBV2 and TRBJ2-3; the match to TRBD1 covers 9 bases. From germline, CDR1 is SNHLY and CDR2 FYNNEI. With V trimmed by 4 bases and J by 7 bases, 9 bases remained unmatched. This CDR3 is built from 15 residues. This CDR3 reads CASSAQDRGGYTQYF. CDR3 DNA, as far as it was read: TGTGCCAGCAGTGCCCAGGACAGGGGAGGTTATACG.

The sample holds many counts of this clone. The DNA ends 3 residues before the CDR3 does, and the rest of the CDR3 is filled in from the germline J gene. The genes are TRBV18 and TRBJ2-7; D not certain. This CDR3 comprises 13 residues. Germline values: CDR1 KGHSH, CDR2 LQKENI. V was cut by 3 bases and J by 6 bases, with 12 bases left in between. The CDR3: CASSPIGPGEQYF. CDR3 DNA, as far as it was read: TGTGCCAGCTCACCGATAGGTCCAGGCGAG.

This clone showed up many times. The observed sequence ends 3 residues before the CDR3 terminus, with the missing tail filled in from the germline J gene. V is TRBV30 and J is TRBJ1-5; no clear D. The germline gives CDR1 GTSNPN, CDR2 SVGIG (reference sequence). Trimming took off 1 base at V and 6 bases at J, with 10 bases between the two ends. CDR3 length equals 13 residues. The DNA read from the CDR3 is TGTGCCTGGAGTGAAAAAGGGCGTCAGCCC. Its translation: CAWSEKGRQP. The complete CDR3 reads CAWSEKGRQPQHF.

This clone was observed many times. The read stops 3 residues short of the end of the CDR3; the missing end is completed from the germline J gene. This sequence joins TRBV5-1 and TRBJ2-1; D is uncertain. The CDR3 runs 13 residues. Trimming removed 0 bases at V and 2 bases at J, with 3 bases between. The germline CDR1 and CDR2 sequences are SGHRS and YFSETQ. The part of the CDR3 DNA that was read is TGCGCCAGCAGCTTGGAGGCCTACAATGAG. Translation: CASSLEAYNE. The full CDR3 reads CASSLEAYNEQFF.

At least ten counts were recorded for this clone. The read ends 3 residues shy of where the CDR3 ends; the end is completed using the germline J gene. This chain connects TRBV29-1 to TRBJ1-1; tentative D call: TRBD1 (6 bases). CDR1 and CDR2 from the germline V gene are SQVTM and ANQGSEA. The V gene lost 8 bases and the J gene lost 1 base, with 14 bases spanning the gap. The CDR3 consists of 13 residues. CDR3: CSFGQPPNTEAFF. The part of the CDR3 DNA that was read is TGCAGCTTTGGACAGCCCCCGAACACTGAA.

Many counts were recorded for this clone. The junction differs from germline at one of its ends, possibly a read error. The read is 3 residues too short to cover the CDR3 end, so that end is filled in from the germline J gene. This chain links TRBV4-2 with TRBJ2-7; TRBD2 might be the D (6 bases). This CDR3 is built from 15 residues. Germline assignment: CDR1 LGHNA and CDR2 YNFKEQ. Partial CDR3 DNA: TGCGCCAGCAGCCAATACGGGGGACTCAGCTACGAG. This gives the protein CASSQYGGLSYE. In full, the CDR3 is CASSQYGGLSYEQYF.

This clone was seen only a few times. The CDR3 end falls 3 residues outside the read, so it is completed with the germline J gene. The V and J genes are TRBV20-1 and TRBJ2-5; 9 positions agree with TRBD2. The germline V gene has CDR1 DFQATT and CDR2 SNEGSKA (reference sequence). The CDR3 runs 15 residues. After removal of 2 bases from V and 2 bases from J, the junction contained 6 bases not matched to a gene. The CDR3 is CSARWAGGIQETQYF. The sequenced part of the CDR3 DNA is TGCAGTGCTAGATGGGCGGGGGGGATTCAAGAGACC.

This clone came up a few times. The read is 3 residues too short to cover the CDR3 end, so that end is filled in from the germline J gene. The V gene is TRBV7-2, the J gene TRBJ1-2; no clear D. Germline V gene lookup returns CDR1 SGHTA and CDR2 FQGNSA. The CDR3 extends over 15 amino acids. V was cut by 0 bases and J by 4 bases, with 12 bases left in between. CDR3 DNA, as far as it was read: TGTGCCAGCAGCTTAGCCGACTATCTCGGCTATGGC. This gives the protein CASSLADYLGYG. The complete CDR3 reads CASSLADYLGYGYTF.

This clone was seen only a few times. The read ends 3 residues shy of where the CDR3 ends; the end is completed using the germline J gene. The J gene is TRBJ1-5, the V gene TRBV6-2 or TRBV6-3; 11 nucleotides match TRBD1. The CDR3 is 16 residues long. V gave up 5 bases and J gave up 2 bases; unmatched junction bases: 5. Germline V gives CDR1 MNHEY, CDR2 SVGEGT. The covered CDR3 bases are TGTGCCAGCAGTACTGGACAGGGGGCACGCAATCAGCCC. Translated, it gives CASSTGQGARNQP. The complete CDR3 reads CASSTGQGARNQPQHF.

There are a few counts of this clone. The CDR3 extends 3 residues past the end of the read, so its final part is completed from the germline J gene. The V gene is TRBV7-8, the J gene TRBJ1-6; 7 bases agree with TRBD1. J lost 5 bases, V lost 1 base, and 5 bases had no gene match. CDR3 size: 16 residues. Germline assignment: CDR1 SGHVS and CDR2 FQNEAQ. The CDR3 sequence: CASSLGSGTDNSPLHF. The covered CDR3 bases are TGTGCCAGCAGCTTAGGTTCCGGGACAGATAATTCACCC.

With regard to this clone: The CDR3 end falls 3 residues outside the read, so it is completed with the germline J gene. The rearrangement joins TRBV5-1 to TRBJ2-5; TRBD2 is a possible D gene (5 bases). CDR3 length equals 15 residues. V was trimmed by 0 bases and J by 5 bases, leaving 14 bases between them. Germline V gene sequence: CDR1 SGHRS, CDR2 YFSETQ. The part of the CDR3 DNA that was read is TGCGCCAGCAGCTTGGCCCTTGAGGGTTGGGAGACC. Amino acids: CASSLALEGWET. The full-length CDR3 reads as CASSLALEGWETQYF.

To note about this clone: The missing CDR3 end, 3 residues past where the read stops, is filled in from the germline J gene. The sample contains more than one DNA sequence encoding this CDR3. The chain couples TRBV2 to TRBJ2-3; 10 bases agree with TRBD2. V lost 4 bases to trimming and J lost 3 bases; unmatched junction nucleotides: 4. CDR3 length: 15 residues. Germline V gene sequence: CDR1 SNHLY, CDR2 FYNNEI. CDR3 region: CASSGEAGGTDTQYF. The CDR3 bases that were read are TGTGCCAGCAGTGGGGAAGCGGGAGGGACAGATACG.

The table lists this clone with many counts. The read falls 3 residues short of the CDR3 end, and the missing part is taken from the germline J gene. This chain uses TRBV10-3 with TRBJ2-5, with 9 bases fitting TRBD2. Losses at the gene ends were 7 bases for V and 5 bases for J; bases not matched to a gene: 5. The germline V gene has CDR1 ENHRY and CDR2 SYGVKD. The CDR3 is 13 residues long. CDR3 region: CAIKGLALETQYF. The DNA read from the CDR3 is TGTGCCATCAAGGGACTAGCTTTGGAGACC.

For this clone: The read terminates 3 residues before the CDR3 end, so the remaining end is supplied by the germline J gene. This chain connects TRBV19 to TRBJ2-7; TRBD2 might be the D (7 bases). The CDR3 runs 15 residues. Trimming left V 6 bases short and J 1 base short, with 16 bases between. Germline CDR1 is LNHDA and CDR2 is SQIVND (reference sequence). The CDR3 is CASRRRGGESYEQYF. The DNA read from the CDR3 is TGTGCCAGTAGACGAAGGGGGGGCGAATCCTACGAG.

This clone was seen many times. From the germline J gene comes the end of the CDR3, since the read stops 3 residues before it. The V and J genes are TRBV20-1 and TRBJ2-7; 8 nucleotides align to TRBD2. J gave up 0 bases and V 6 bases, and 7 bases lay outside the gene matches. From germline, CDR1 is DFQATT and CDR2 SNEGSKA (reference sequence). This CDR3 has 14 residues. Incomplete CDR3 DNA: TGCAGTGCCTTCCAAGCGGGGGTCTCCTACGAG. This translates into CSAFQAGVSYE. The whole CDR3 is CSAFQAGVSYEQYF.

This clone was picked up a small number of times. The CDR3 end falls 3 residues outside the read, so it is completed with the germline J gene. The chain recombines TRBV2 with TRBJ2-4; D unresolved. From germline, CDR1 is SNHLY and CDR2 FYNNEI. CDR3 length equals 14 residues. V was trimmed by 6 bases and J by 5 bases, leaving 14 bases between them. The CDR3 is CASRYRMGQNIQYF. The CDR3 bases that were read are TGTGCCAGCAGATATAGGATGGGCCAAAACATT.

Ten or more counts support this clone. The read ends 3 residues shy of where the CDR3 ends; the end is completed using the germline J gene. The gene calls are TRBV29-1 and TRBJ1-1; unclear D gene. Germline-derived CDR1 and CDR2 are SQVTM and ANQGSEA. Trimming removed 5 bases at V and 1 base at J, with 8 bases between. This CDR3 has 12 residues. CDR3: CSVRPGNTEAFF. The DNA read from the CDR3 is TGCAGCGTTAGGCCAGGGAACACTGAA.

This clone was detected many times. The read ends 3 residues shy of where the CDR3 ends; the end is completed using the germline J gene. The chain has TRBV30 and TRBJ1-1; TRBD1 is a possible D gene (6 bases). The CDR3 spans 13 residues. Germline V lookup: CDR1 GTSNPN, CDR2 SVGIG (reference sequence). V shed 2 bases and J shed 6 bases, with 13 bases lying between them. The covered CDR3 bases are TGTGCCTGGAGTCTAGGGACAAACTCTGAA. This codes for CAWSLGTNSE. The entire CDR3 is CAWSLGTNSEAFF.

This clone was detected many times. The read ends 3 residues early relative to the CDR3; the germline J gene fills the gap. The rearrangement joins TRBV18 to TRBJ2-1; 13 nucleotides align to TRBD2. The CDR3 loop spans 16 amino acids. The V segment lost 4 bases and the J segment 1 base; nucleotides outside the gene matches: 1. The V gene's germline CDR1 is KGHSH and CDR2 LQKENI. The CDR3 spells CASSLGLAGSYNEQFF. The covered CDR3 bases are TGTGCCAGCTCACTGGGACTAGCGGGGTCCTACAATGAG.

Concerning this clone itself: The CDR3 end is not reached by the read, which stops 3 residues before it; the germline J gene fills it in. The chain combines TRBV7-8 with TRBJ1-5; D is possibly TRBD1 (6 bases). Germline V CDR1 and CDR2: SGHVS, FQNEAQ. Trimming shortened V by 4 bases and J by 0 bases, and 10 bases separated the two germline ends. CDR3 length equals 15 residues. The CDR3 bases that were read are TGTGCCAGCAGCTCGGACAGCTATAGCAATCAGCCC. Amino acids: CASSSDSYSNQP. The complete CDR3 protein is CASSSDSYSNQPQHF.

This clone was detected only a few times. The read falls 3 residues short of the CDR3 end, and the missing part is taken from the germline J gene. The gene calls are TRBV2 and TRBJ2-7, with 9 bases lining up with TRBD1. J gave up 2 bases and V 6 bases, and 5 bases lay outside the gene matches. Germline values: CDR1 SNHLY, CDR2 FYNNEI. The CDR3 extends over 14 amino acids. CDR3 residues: CASRGGQGAYEQYF. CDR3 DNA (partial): TGTGCCAGCAGGGGGGGACAGGGAGCCTACGAG.

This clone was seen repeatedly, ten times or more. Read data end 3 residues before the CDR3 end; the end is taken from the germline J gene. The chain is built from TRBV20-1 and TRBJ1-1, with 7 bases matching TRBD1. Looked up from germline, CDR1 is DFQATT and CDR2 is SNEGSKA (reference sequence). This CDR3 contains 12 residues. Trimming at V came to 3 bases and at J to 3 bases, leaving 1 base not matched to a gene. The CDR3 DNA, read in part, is TGCAGTGCTAGTCAGGGGGACACTGAA. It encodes CSASQGDTE. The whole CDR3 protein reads CSASQGDTEAFF.